This TCR beta chain was retrieved from a study of regulatory T cells in long-lasting Graves disease. Study-wide context: Newly diagnosed Graves' patients had under 3 months of antithyroid drugs.

TCR beta libraries were built with iRepertoire HTBI primers and Arm-PCR of CDR3 regions. MiXCR, run by TCRdb on the multiplex PCR reads, gives a single entry per CDR3 protein. The sample includes approximately 470,000 distinct CDR3 sequences, around 15% of them seen just once. The germline gives CDR1 SGDLS, CDR2 YYNGEE. Trimming removed 4 bases from V and 3 bases from J, with 14 bases in between. The CDR3 is 15 amino acids. As to time point: newly diagnosed GD, antithyroid drugs for less than 3 months. The TCR library was made from RNA extracted from PBMCs. These data also formed part of another study, on T cells in Graves' hyperthyroidism and ophthalmopathy. As that study records: The hyperthyroidism patients had all been newly diagnosed, and their disease duration was under 2 months. Their ages ranged from 18 to 65 years. First-round RT-PCR of the TCR CDR3 relied on the HTBI primer set.

The source of this sequence is a man aged 40-49 years with Graves disease. The chain combines TRBV9 with TRBJ1-5, with D perhaps TRBD1 (5 bases). Material: peripheral blood mononuclear cells (PBMCs), obtained at new diagnosis, from a patient treated with antithyroid drugs. The CDR3 here is CASSPSGGSNQPQHF. DNA for the CDR3: TGTGCCAGCAGCCCTAGCGGGGGGTCCAATCAGCCCCAGCATTTT. Full variable domain (outside the CDR3, taken from reference TRBV9 and TRBJ1-5): DSGVTQTPKHLITATGQRVTLRCSPRSGDLSVYWYQQSLDQGLQFLIQYYNGEERAKGNILERFSAQQFPDLHSELNLSSLELGDSALYFCASSPSGGSNQPQHFGDGTRLSIL.